Sequencing of this T cell receptor (beta chain) was carried out in a study of T cell repertoires in cytomegalovirus infection. Each CDR3 protein gets one entry after TCRdb re-called the reads with MiXCR. The sample lists 200,000 or so distinct CDR3 sequences, about 21% occurring once. CDR1 SGHRS and CDR2 YFSETQ come from the germline V gene. Deletions cut 2 bases from V and 5 bases from J, with 5 bases between. The CDR3 sequence is 12 residues long. Notes on this clonotype: Its antigen is as yet unknown.

General study findings and limits: Cumulative public TCR beta family frequency identified CMV carriers with the relevant HLA.

Sequencing was done on a sample of PBMCs. The J gene is TRBJ2-1, the V gene TRBV5-1; D gene uncertain. The sequence was collected from a human donor in good health (CMV status not recorded). Some clones in this sample may be carry-over from other donors' samples. CDR3 residues: CASSFLNNEQFF. The DNA of the CDR3 is TGCGCCAGCAGCTTCCTGAACAATGAGCAGTTCTTC.